These 27 T cell receptor beta chains were all obtained from the same sample, sequenced in a study of blood T cell repertoires in COVID-19. TCRdb keeps only in-frame clones here, not all; method: immunoSEQ multiplex PCR. Here the sample spans about 82,000 clones, 80% to 85% being singletons. The specimen sequenced was peripheral blood. Receptors were obtained from a man at least 80 years old with acute or convalescent COVID-19.

J is TRBJ2-2 and V is TRBV27, with 10 positions matching TRBD2. The ends lost 1 base at V and 4 bases at J; junction bases unmatched: 3. Germline-derived CDR1 and CDR2 are MNHEY and SMNVEV (reference sequence). CDR3 length: 16 residues. The CDR3 reads CASSLLGLASTGELFF. DNA for the CDR3: TGTGCCAGCAGTTTATTGGGACTAGCGAGCACCGGGGAGCTGTTTTTT.

The chain carries TRBV14 and TRBJ2-7; 9 bases agree with TRBD1. The CDR3 spans 15 residues. J was trimmed by 1 base and V by 9 bases; bases with no gene match: 10. CDR1 is SGHDN, CDR2 FVKESK, per germline. The CDR3 nucleotides read TGTGCCAGTTCGACGGGACAGGGAGGATCCTACGAGCAGTACTTC. Residues: CASSTGQGGSYEQYF.

V is TRBV7-2 and J is TRBJ1-1, with 7 bases that match TRBD1. The ends lost 2 bases at V and 1 base at J; junction bases unmatched: 7. Germline lookup yields CDR1 SGHTA and CDR2 FQGNSA. The CDR3 length is 16 residues. CDR3 loop: CASSLRGDSGNTEAFF. The CDR3 bases are TGTGCCAGCAGCTTAAGAGGGGACAGTGGGAACACTGAAGCTTTCTTT.

The V and J genes are TRBV5-1 and TRBJ2-1; 9 bases line up with TRBD2. The V gene end was trimmed by 0 bases and the J gene end by 2 bases; junction bases not matched to a gene: 3. CDR1 SGHRS and CDR2 YFSETQ come from the germline V gene. The CDR3 is made up of 16 amino acids. In DNA, the CDR3 is TGCGCCAGCAGCTTGGCGGTAGCGGGAGCCTACAATGAGCAGTTCTTC. Residues: CASSLAVAGAYNEQFF.

The chain couples TRBV10-3 to TRBJ1-2; possibly TRBD1 for D (5 bases). CDR1 is ENHRY, CDR2 SYGVKD, per germline. CDR3 length: 18 residues. V lost 0 bases and J 0 bases, leaving 17 bases between the germline ends. CDR3 bases: TGTGCCATCAGTGAGTCGAAGGGTAAGGACAACCCTAACTATGGCTACACCTTC. This codes for CAISESKGKDNPNYGYTF.

This chain uses TRBV27 with TRBJ2-5; 10 bases align to TRBD2. The germline V gene has CDR1 MNHEY and CDR2 SMNVEV (reference sequence). After removal of 1 base from V and 4 bases from J, the junction contained 3 bases not matched to a gene. CDR3 length: 15 residues. The DNA of the CDR3 is TGTGCCAGCAGTTTATTATTAGCGGGAGGAGAGACCCAGTACTTC. This sequence encodes CASSLLLAGGETQYF.

The CDR3 spells CASSEQSTNEKLFF. In nucleotides, the CDR3 is TGTGCCAGCAGCGAACAGTCAACTAATGAAAAACTGTTTTTT. This rearrangement joins TRBV7-9 to TRBJ1-4; D not certain. The CDR3 runs to 14 residues. Trimming shortened V by 5 bases and J by 0 bases, and 7 bases separated the two germline ends. Germline values: CDR1 SEHNR, CDR2 FQNEAQ (reference sequence). The variable domain in full, completed from reference TRBV7-9 and TRBJ1-4, reads DTGVSQNPRHKITKRGQNVTFRCDPISEHNRLYWYRQTLGQGPEFLTYFQNEAQLEKSRLLSDRFSAERPKGSFSTLEIQRTEQGDSAMYLCASSEQSTNEKLFFGSGTQLSVL.

Only one count was recorded for this clone. CDR3 in amino acids: CASSLTREEGYTF. In DNA, the CDR3 is TGTGCCAGCAGCTTAACAAGGGAGGAAGGCTACACCTTC. This chain uses TRBV7-3 with TRBJ1-2; no clear D. Per germline, CDR1 SGHTA and CDR2 FQGTGA. Trimming pared 0 bases from V and 8 bases from J, leaving 10 bases between. This CDR3 contains 13 residues.

The rearrangement joins TRBV28 to TRBJ1-1; D is unresolved. Trimming stripped 5 bases from V and 12 bases from J, with 16 bases between. The CDR3 runs 12 residues. The germline V gene has CDR1 MDHEN and CDR2 SYDVKM. In nucleotides, the CDR3 is TGTGCCAGCAGTCTCAACCGGGGAGCGACTTTCTTT. Its protein product is CASSLNRGATFF. The full variable domain, rest sourced from reference TRBV28 and TRBJ1-1, is DVKVTQSSRYLVKRTGEKVFLECVQDMDHENMFWYRQDPGLGLRLIYFSYDVKMKEKGDIPEGYSVSREKKERFSLILESASTNQTSMYLCASSLNRGATFFGQGTRLTVV.

This clone was picked up a small number of times. The J gene is TRBJ1-5, the V gene TRBV7-8; 7 bases are a match to TRBD1. The CDR3 consists of 20 residues. Germline V lookup: CDR1 SGHVS, CDR2 FQNEAQ. Trimming removed 2 bases from V and 1 base from J; junction bases left unmatched: 17. The CDR3 DNA sequence: TGTGCCAGCAGCTTAAGGATCACCCGGCAGGGGGTTGGGAGCAATCAGCCCCAGCATTTT. This gives the protein CASSLRITRQGVGSNQPQHF. Complete variable domain (other parts from reference TRBV7-8 and TRBJ1-5): GAGVSQSPRYKVAKRGQDVALRCDPISGHVSLFWYQQALGQGPEFLTYFQNEAQLDKSGLPSDRFFAERPEGSVSTLKIQRTQQEDSAVYLCASSLRITRQGVGSNQPQHFGDGTRLSIL.

The chain carries TRBV5-6 and TRBJ1-1, with 9 bases identical to TRBD1. CDR1 and CDR2 from the germline V gene are SGHDT and YYEEEE. The CDR3 runs to 17 residues. The V gene end was trimmed by 3 bases and the J gene end by 4 bases; junction bases not matched to a gene: 13. The CDR3 DNA reads as TGTGCCAGCAGCTATAGGAGACAGGGGGGTGACAGCACTGAAGCTTTCTTT. This sequence encodes CASSYRRQGGDSTEAFF.

In DNA form, the CDR3 reads TGTGCCTGGAGTGTGGCCGGGGTAGGTGGCTACACCTTC. It encodes CAWSVAGVGGYTF. V is TRBV30 and J is TRBJ1-2; D not resolved. Germline CDR1 and CDR2: GTSNPN and SVGIG (reference sequence). The CDR3 runs to 13 residues. V was pared by 0 bases and J by 7 bases, with 12 bases between.

V and J are TRBV4-3 and TRBJ2-3, with 8 nucleotides matching TRBD2. Germline lookup yields CDR1 LGHNA and CDR2 YSLEER. The V and J ends lost 0 bases and 1 base, in that order; junction bases with no gene match: 6. CDR3 length: 17 amino acids. The CDR3 is CASSQEILTSGTDTQYF. The CDR3 DNA is TGCGCCAGCAGCCAAGAAATACTGACTAGCGGCACAGATACGCAGTATTTT.

This clone was picked up one time. V usage is TRBV7-2 and J usage is TRBJ2-1, with 7 bases identical to TRBD2. The V segment lost 5 bases and the J segment 9 bases; nucleotides outside the gene matches: 7. Germline CDR1 and CDR2: SGHTA and FQGNSA. The CDR3 contains 13 residues. CDR3 DNA: TGTGCCAGCAGCCAGACTAGCCTGGGTGAGCAGTTCTTC. It codes for CASSQTSLGEQFF.

This clone came up a few times. The CDR3 region is CASSPGTTYEQYF. The CDR3, as DNA: TGTGCCAGCTCACCCGGGACTACCTACGAGCAGTACTTC. The chain has TRBV18 and TRBJ2-7; 7 nucleotides align to TRBD2. This CDR3 has 13 residues. V dropped 3 bases and J dropped 2; count of bases not matched to a gene: 1. CDR1 is KGHSH, CDR2 LQKENI, per germline. The entire variable domain, with the rest obtained from reference TRBV18 and TRBJ2-7, is as follows: NAGVMQNPRHLVRRRGQEARLRCSPMKGHSHVYWYRQLPEEGLKFMVYLQKENIIDESGMPKERFSAEFPKEGPSILRIQQVVRGDSAAYFCASSPGTTYEQYFGPGTRLTVT.

The rearrangement links TRBV7-3 to TRBJ2-5, with 14 bases matching TRBD2. V lost 1 base and J lost 4; bases outside the gene matches: 17. This CDR3 is built from 21 residues. Germline lookup yields CDR1 SGHTA and CDR2 FQGTGA. CDR3 DNA sequence: TGTGCCAGCAGCTTAAGGAGGATAGGGGGGACTAGCGGGAGATACGTAGAGACCCAGTACTTC. The encoded protein is CASSLRRIGGTSGRYVETQYF.

The chain combines TRBV30 with TRBJ1-1; TRBD1 matches at 9 bases. V dropped 2 bases and J dropped 1; count of bases not matched to a gene: 5. This CDR3 region has 15 residues. The V gene's germline CDR1 is GTSNPN and CDR2 SVGIG (reference sequence). CDR3 coding DNA: TGTGCCTGGAGTCCGACGGACAGGGGGAACACTGAAGCTTTCTTT. This codes for CAWSPTDRGNTEAFF.

The chain joins TRBV4-2 to TRBJ2-5; 10 nucleotides match TRBD2. Germline CDR1 LGHNA, CDR2 YNFKEQ. The CDR3 sequence is 19 residues long. The V gene end was trimmed by 1 base and the J gene end by 4 bases; junction bases not matched to a gene: 15. This CDR3 is CASSQGSASGRKGGETQYF. The CDR3 region has the DNA TGTGCCAGCAGCCAAGGTTCGGCTAGCGGGAGAAAAGGGGGAGAGACCCAGTACTTC.

The chain is built from TRBV6-5 and TRBJ2-1; D is possibly TRBD2 (6 bases). The V end was cut by 5 bases, the J end by 5 bases, with 13 bases between. The germline gives CDR1 MNHEY, CDR2 SVGAGI. The CDR3 sequence is 14 residues long. Here the CDR3 DNA reads TGTGCCAGCAGTCGGGGGAGTGTCCACAATGAGCAGTTCTTC. Protein product: CASSRGSVHNEQFF.

The chain joins TRBV7-9 to TRBJ1-1; 7 positions agree with TRBD1. Germline CDR1 is SEHNR and CDR2 is FQNEAQ (reference sequence). Trimming cost V 5 bases and J 4 bases; bases outside gene matches: 1. The CDR3 spans 12 residues. The CDR3 sequence is CASSRDSTEAFF. The CDR3 region has the DNA TGTGCCAGCAGCAGGGACAGCACTGAAGCTTTCTTT. The full variable domain, completed using reference TRBV7-9 and TRBJ1-1, is DTGVSQNPRHKITKRGQNVTFRCDPISEHNRLYWYRQTLGQGPEFLTYFQNEAQLEKSRLLSDRFSAERPKGSFSTLEIQRTEQGDSAMYLCASSRDSTEAFFGQGTRLTVV.

The rearrangement joins TRBV27 to TRBJ1-2, with 8 bases lining up with TRBD1. V lost 5 bases to trimming and J lost 4 bases; unmatched junction nucleotides: 3. From germline, CDR1 is MNHEY and CDR2 SMNVEV (reference sequence). The CDR3 is 13 residues long. CDR3 DNA: TGTGCCAGCAGTGGACAGGGAAGCTATGGCTACACCTTC. Translated: CASSGQGSYGYTF.

The V call is TRBV10-2, the J call TRBJ2-5, with unresolved D. This CDR3 is built from 14 residues. In germline, CDR1 is WSHSY, CDR2 SAAADI. Trimming shortened V by 4 bases and J by 3 bases, and 12 bases separated the two germline ends. This chain's CDR3 is CASSGSIGKETQYF. The CDR3 nucleotides read TGCGCCAGCAGTGGGAGCATCGGAAAAGAGACCCAGTACTTC.

This clone was recorded only once. The chain is built from TRBV5-1 and TRBJ2-7, with 12 bases matching TRBD2. The CDR3 runs 16 residues. Trimming cost V 0 bases and J 4 bases; bases outside gene matches: 5. Per germline, CDR1 SGHRS and CDR2 YFSETQ. CDR3 protein: CASSLAGLAGMYEQYF. The CDR3 region has the DNA TGCGCCAGCAGCTTGGCCGGACTAGCGGGAATGTACGAGCAGTACTTC.

V usage is TRBV7-8 and J usage is TRBJ2-6, with D unclear. The CDR3 totals 14 residues. V dropped 6 bases and J dropped 2 bases, with 8 bases sitting between them. Germline V gene data show CDR1 as SGHVS and CDR2 as FQNEAQ. CDR3 nucleotide sequence: TGTGCCAGCAGGGAGAGGACTGGGGCCAACGTCCTGACTTTC. It translates to CASRERTGANVLTF.

Points on this clone: Germline is not matched at one junction end, which may reflect a read error. V and J are TRBV10-3 and TRBJ2-1; 11 bases fit TRBD2. The CDR3 has 15 amino acids. Germline V gene sequence: CDR1 ENHRY, CDR2 SYGVKD. This CDR3 is CAISVAGGHGDEQFF. The DNA for the CDR3 is TGTGCCATTAGTGTAGCGGGAGGGCATGGGGATGAGCAGTTCTTC.

The chain recombines TRBV29-1 with TRBJ1-1; D remains unclear. The CDR3 consists of 14 residues. V was trimmed by 4 bases and J by 0 bases, leaving 12 bases between them. Germline CDR1 SQVTM, CDR2 ANQGSEA. The DNA of the CDR3 is TGCAGCGTTGCAAGGGAGACACTGAACACTGAAGCTTTCTTT. Translated, it gives CSVARETLNTEAFF.

The chain couples TRBV30 to TRBJ1-5; 7 bases are shared with TRBD1. The CDR3 covers 14 residues. Germline assignment: CDR1 GTSNPN and CDR2 SVGIG (reference sequence). V dropped 0 bases and J dropped 7; count of bases not matched to a gene: 6. This CDR3 reads CAWSVSGTEQPQHF. The CDR3 region has the DNA TGTGCCTGGAGTGTTTCCGGGACAGAACAGCCCCAGCATTTT.